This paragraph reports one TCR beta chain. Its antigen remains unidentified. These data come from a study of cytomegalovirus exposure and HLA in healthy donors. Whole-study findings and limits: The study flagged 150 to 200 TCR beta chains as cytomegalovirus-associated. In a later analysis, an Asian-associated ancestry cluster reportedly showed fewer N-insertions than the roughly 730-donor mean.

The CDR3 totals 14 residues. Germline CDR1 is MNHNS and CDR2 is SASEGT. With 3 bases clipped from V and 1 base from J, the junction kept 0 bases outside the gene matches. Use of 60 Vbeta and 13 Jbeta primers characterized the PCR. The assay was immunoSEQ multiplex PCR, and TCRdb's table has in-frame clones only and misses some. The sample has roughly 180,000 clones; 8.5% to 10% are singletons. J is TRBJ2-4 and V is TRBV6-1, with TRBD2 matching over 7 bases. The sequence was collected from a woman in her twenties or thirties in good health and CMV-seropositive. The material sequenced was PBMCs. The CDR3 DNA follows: TGTGCCAGCAGTGAGGGGGGGGCCAAAAACATTCAGTACTTC. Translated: CASSEGGAKNIQYF.